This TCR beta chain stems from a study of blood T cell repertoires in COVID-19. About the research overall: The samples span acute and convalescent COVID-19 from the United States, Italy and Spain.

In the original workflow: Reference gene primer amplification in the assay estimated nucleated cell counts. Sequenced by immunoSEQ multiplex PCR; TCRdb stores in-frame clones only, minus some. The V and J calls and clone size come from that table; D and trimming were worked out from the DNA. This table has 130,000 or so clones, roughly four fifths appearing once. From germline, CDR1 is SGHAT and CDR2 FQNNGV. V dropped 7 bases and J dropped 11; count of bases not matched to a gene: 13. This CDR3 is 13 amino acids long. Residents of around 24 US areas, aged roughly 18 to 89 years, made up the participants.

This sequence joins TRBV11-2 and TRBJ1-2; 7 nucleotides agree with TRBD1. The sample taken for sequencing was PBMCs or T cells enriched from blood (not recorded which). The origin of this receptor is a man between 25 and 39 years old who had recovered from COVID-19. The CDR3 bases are TGTGCCAGCAAGCTTAGCGCAGGGGGGCTGTACACCTTC. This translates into CASKLSAGGLYTF.